These 29 T cell receptor beta chains came from one sample sequenced in a study of blood T cell repertoires in COVID-19. Measured with immunoSEQ multiplex PCR; TCRdb has only the in-frame clones, and not every one. The data show approximately 120,000 clones, around 83% seen once. Sequencing input: peripheral blood. All receptors come from a woman aged 80 or over with COVID-19, enrolled during active disease.

The chain is built from TRBV19 and TRBJ2-2; weak D call: TRBD1 (5 bases). The V gene lost 2 bases and the J gene lost 6 bases, with 13 bases spanning the gap. The CDR3 is 15 amino acids. CDR1 and CDR2 from the germline V gene are LNHDA and SQIVND (reference sequence). The CDR3: CASSIQGGRSGELFF. In nucleotides, the CDR3 is TGTGCCAGTAGTATACAGGGTGGTAGATCCGGGGAGCTGTTTTTT.

The chain links TRBV2 to TRBJ2-1; D gene uncertain. Germline CDR1 is SNHLY and CDR2 is FYNNEI. Trimming pared 7 bases from V and 0 bases from J, leaving 16 bases between. The CDR3 runs 16 residues. The CDR3 protein is CASTFTDSSSYNEQFF. The DNA for the CDR3 is TGTGCCAGCACGTTTACTGACTCCAGCTCCTACAATGAGCAGTTCTTC.

The count of this clone is one. The V call is TRBV11-2, the J call TRBJ2-7, with D hard to call. The length of the CDR3 is 14 residues. V was cut by 5 bases and J by 5 bases, with 16 bases left in between. The germline V gene has CDR1 SGHAT and CDR2 FQNNGV. DNA of the CDR3: TGTGCCAGCAGCCCGCCGGCCCTTCTAGACGAGCAGTACTTC. It encodes CASSPPALLDEQYF.

The J gene is TRBJ2-3, the V gene TRBV6-5; TRBD1 is a possible D gene (5 bases). Deletions cut 2 bases from V and 1 base from J, with 13 bases between. The CDR3 runs to 16 residues. Germline CDR1 reads MNHEY; CDR2 reads SVGAGI. The CDR3 spells CASSYKGRGGTDTQYF. CDR3 coding DNA: TGTGCCAGCAGTTACAAGGGGCGCGGCGGCACAGATACGCAGTATTTT.

The chain carries TRBV5-8 and TRBJ2-1, with TRBD2 as a possible D gene (6 bases). The CDR3 has 15 amino acids. Between the trimmed V and J ends, which lost 1 base and 1 base, there was a span of 9 bases. Germline values: CDR1 SGHTS, CDR2 YDEGEE. The CDR3 DNA follows: TGTGCCAGCAGCTTGTCGGGACTTTCCTACAATGAGCAGTTCTTC. Translating it yields CASSLSGLSYNEQFF.

The rearrangement links TRBV28 to TRBJ1-5; D not resolved. Germline CDR1 reads MDHEN; CDR2 reads SYDVKM. This CDR3 spans 14 amino acids. The germline V and J ends were trimmed by 8 bases and 0 bases, with 11 bases remaining between them. CDR3 nucleotides: TGTGCCAGCTCAAGACACCTTAGCAATCAGCCCCAGCATTTT. It codes for CASSRHLSNQPQHF. Filled out from reference TRBV28 and TRBJ1-5, the complete variable domain reads DVKVTQSSRYLVKRTGEKVFLECVQDMDHENMFWYRQDPGLGLRLIYFSYDVKMKEKGDIPEGYSVSREKKERFSLILESASTNQTSMYLCASSRHLSNQPQHFGDGTRLSIL.

The chain links TRBV3-1 (or the pseudogene TRBV3-2) to TRBJ2-5, with D maybe TRBD2 (5 bases). The CDR3 contains 14 residues. Germline CDR1 LGHDT, CDR2 YNNKEL (reference sequence). Between the trimmed V and J ends, which lost 2 bases and 8 bases, there was a span of 15 bases. The CDR3 region has the DNA TGTGCCAGCAGCCAATCCGGAAGCGGTTCCACCCAGTACTTC. Translation gives CASSQSGSGSTQYF.

V usage is TRBV27 and J usage is TRBJ1-1; no definite D call. This CDR3 region has 13 residues. The germline V gene encodes CDR1 MNHEY and CDR2 SMNVEV (reference sequence). V lost 4 bases to trimming and J lost 4 bases, with 10 bases between them. The CDR3 loop reads CASSSGGSTEAFF. The CDR3 nucleotides are TGTGCCAGCAGTTCAGGAGGAAGCACTGAAGCTTTCTTT.

This chain links TRBV11-2 with TRBJ1-5; tentatively, D is TRBD1 (6 bases). Per the germline V gene, CDR1 is SGHAT and CDR2 is FQNNGV. The CDR3 spans 19 residues. Trimming took off 3 bases at V and 2 bases at J, with 23 bases between the two ends. The CDR3 here is CASSFPSQQGLEGNQPQHF. The CDR3 DNA is TGTGCCAGCAGCTTCCCATCCCAACAGGGATTGGAAGGCAATCAGCCCCAGCATTTT.

This sequence joins TRBV5-1 and TRBJ1-4; the D gene is possibly TRBD1 (5 bases). The CDR3 has 13 residues. V dropped 5 bases and J dropped 8 bases, with 13 bases sitting between them. Germline CDR1 SGHRS, CDR2 YFSETQ. CDR3 DNA: TGCGCCAGCAGTTCAGGGTCAGGCGAAAAACTGTTTTTT. Encoded protein: CASSSGSGEKLFF. Full variable domain (outside the CDR3, taken from reference TRBV5-1 and TRBJ1-4): KAGVTQTPRYLIKTRGQQVTLSCSPISGHRSVSWYQQTPGQGLQFLFEYFSETQRNKGNFPGRFSGRQFSNSRSEMNVSTLELGDSALYLCASSSGSGEKLFFGSGTQLSVL.

This chain connects TRBV6-2 or TRBV6-3 to TRBJ1-5; the match to TRBD1 covers 7 bases. The germline V gene has CDR1 MNHEY and CDR2 SVGEGT. J lost 4 bases, V lost 4 bases, and 10 bases had no gene match. The CDR3 sequence is 16 residues long. Here the CDR3 reads CASSSTRTGGNQPQHF. The CDR3 region has the DNA TGTGCCAGCAGTTCCACCCGGACAGGTGGGAATCAGCCCCAGCATTTT.

The chain uses TRBV5-1 and TRBJ1-6; 8 positions match TRBD1. CDR1 is SGHRS and CDR2 is YFSETQ in the germline V gene. The V gene end was trimmed by 5 bases and the J gene end by 6 bases; junction bases not matched to a gene: 10. The CDR3 is made up of 16 amino acids. As DNA, the CDR3 is TGCGCCAGCAGACACGGGGGACAGGTCACTAATTCACCCCTCCACTTT. This translates into CASRHGGQVTNSPLHF.

J is TRBJ1-2 and V is TRBV5-1, with unresolved D. CDR1 SGHRS and CDR2 YFSETQ come from the germline V gene. V gave up 0 bases and J gave up 2 bases, with 11 bases separating them. This CDR3 spans 15 amino acids. As DNA, the CDR3 is TGCGCCAGCAGCTTGGACGGACTGGGGAACTATGGCTACACCTTC. This sequence encodes CASSLDGLGNYGYTF.

This chain uses TRBV4-2 with TRBJ2-7; a weak D match, TRBD2 (7 bases). The CDR3 runs to 17 residues. Germline lookup yields CDR1 LGHNA and CDR2 YNFKEQ. V was clipped by 0 bases and J by 3 bases, with 18 bases between them. The CDR3 protein is CASSQETPGGAGYEQYF. The DNA of the CDR3 is TGTGCCAGCAGCCAAGAAACCCCTGGGGGGGCCGGCTACGAGCAGTACTTC.

This chain links TRBV11-1 with TRBJ2-6; TRBD1 matches 7 bases. This CDR3 contains 15 residues. Germline loops: CDR1 SGHAT, CDR2 FQDESV (reference sequence). V shed 5 bases and J 4 bases; nucleotides not matched to a gene: 5. The CDR3 region is CASSTPTGGANVLTF. CDR3 bases: TGTGCCAGCAGCACCCCGACAGGGGGGGCCAACGTCCTGACTTTC. Together with reference TRBV11-1 and TRBJ2-6, the CDR3 gives the full variable domain: EAEVAQSPRYKITEKSQAVAFWCDPISGHATLYWYRQILGQGPELLVQFQDESVVDDSQLPKDRFSAERLKGVDSTLKIQPAELGDSAMYLCASSTPTGGANVLTFGAGSRLTVL.

This sequence joins TRBV27 and TRBJ2-7; 8 bases are a match to TRBD1. Germline trimming cut 5 bases from V and 9 bases from J; bases unmatched to any gene: 9. Germline V gene lookup returns CDR1 MNHEY and CDR2 SMNVEV (reference sequence). The CDR3 totals 13 residues. DNA for the CDR3: TGTGCCAGCAGTCCACAGGGGGATGGCGGGCAGTACTTC. It is translated as CASSPQGDGGQYF.

The chain uses TRBV7-2 and TRBJ1-3, with D maybe TRBD1 (5 bases). This CDR3 contains 15 residues. V gave up 4 bases and J gave up 5 bases, with 15 bases separating them. CDR1 SGHTA and CDR2 FQGNSA come from the germline V gene. The CDR3 spells CASSSEAGRRNTIYF. The CDR3 DNA reads TGTGCCAGCAGCTCAGAGGCAGGGAGGCGAAACACCATATATTTT.

This chain connects TRBV6-6 to TRBJ1-2; tentatively, D is TRBD1 (6 bases). In germline, CDR1 is MNHNY, CDR2 SVGAGI (reference sequence). V lost 7 bases to trimming and J lost 5 bases, with 17 bases between them. The CDR3 is 14 residues long. Here the CDR3 reads CASTPPTGLYGYTF. The CDR3 DNA is TGTGCCAGCACCCCCCCCACAGGGTTGTATGGCTACACCTTC.

This clone was counted between two and nine times. The chain links TRBV5-1 to TRBJ1-5; the D is unclear. Per the germline V gene, CDR1 is SGHRS and CDR2 is YFSETQ. Between the trimmed V and J ends, which lost 0 bases and 1 base, there was a span of 8 bases. The CDR3 is 15 residues long. CDR3: CASSLDNQSNQPQHF. Here the CDR3 DNA reads TGCGCCAGCAGCTTGGATAATCAGAGCAATCAGCCCCAGCATTTT.

Concerning this clone itself: Other DNA sequences within the sample encode an identical CDR3. The chain recombines TRBV28 with TRBJ1-1; maybe TRBD1 (5 bases). Germline CDR1 is MDHEN and CDR2 is SYDVKM. Between the trimmed V and J ends, which lost 1 base and 1 base, there was a span of 7 bases. This CDR3 has 14 residues. In DNA, the CDR3 is TGTGCCAGCAGTTTATTGGGGGGGAACACTGAAGCTTTCTTT. Amino acid sequence: CASSLLGGNTEAFF.

This rearrangement joins TRBV19 to TRBJ2-2, with TRBD1 as a possible D gene (5 bases). The CDR3 has 16 amino acids. Per the germline V gene, CDR1 is LNHDA and CDR2 is SQIVND (reference sequence). Trimming pared 0 bases from V and 4 bases from J, leaving 12 bases between. The DNA of the CDR3 is TGTGCCAGTAGTATAGAAGGGGCAGGCCCCACCGGGGAGCTGTTTTTT. It yields the protein CASSIEGAGPTGELFF.

The gene calls are TRBV7-2 and TRBJ2-2; D is undetermined. V lost 0 bases to trimming and J lost 5 bases, with 13 bases between them. The CDR3 has 16 residues. The V gene's germline CDR1 is SGHTA and CDR2 FQGNSA. CDR3 sequence reads: CASSLALAGVTGELFF. The DNA of the CDR3 is TGTGCCAGCAGCTTAGCCCTGGCCGGAGTTACCGGGGAGCTGTTTTTT.

This chain joins TRBV6-4 and TRBJ2-2, with D tentatively TRBD1 (6 bases). The CDR3 runs to 14 residues. V was trimmed by 3 bases and J by 4 bases, leaving 9 bases between them. Germline CDR1 is MRHNA and CDR2 is SNTAGT. The DNA of the CDR3 is TGTGCCAGCAGTGAGTCAGGGGTCACCGGGGAGCTGTTTTTT. Protein: CASSESGVTGELFF.

This chain links TRBV25-1 with TRBJ2-5, with 7 bases matching TRBD2. The CDR3 runs 14 residues. Germline V gene lookup returns CDR1 MGHDK and CDR2 SYGVNS. V was clipped by 4 bases and J by 5 bases; unmatched bases: 7. The CDR3 sequence is CASSVEGRGETQYF. The CDR3 nucleotides are TGTGCCAGCAGTGTAGAAGGGCGGGGGGAGACCCAGTACTTC.

The chain couples TRBV28 to TRBJ2-2, with TRBD1 as a possible D gene (5 bases). The CDR3 is 12 amino acids. From germline, CDR1 is MDHEN and CDR2 SYDVKM. V was pared by 10 bases and J by 9 bases, with 15 bases between. The CDR3 is CATSGFRRELFF. Here the CDR3 DNA reads TGTGCCACCTCAGGGTTTCGGCGGGAGCTGTTTTTT.

Only a few counts were recorded for this clone. The chain joins TRBV24-1 to TRBJ1-5; D possibly corresponds to TRBD1 (6 bases). CDR3 length: 16 residues. Trimming left V 4 bases short and J 3 bases short, with 15 bases between. CDR1 and CDR2 from the germline V gene are KGHDR and SFDVKD. The CDR3 DNA follows: TGTGCCACCAGTGAGGGGGGGCAGGCTAACAATCAGCCCCAGCATTTT. Translating gives CATSEGGQANNQPQHF.

V usage is TRBV7-2 and J usage is TRBJ2-3, with 9 nucleotides matching TRBD2. This CDR3 spans 15 amino acids. The J segment lost 7 bases and the V segment lost 0 bases, leaving 5 bases of the junction unmatched. CDR1 and CDR2 from the germline V gene are SGHTA and FQGNSA. CDR3 in DNA: TGTGCCAGCAGCTTAGCGCATAGCGGGAGTTATACGCAGTATTTT. Its protein product is CASSLAHSGSYTQYF.

The V gene is TRBV4-2, the J gene TRBJ2-7; 8 bases are a match to TRBD2. The trim removed 0 bases at V and 6 bases at J, leaving 7 bases unmatched. This CDR3 contains 15 residues. Germline V lookup: CDR1 LGHNA, CDR2 YNFKEQ. CDR3 sequence: CASSQDHGRASEQYF. The CDR3 DNA reads as TGTGCCAGCAGCCAAGACCACGGGAGGGCCTCCGAGCAGTACTTC.

The J gene is TRBJ1-5, the V gene TRBV5-8; no clear D. V shed 2 bases and J shed 2 bases, with 5 bases lying between them. Germline V gene lookup returns CDR1 SGHTS and CDR2 YDEGEE. The length of the CDR3 is 13 residues. CDR3 nucleotides: TGTGCCAGCAGCTTACTCGGCAATCAGCCCCAGCATTTT. Residues: CASSLLGNQPQHF.